Listed here are 24 T cell receptor beta chains from one sample, sequenced in a study of blood T cell repertoires in COVID-19. Measured with immunoSEQ multiplex PCR; TCRdb has only the in-frame clones, and not every one. Here the sample spans approximately 68,000 clones, 86% being singletons. Source material: peripheral blood. The source of these receptors is a man aged 45-65 years with active COVID-19.

V and J are TRBV29-1 and TRBJ1-1, with 8 bases aligning to TRBD1. The V gene end was trimmed by 2 bases and the J gene end by 10 bases; junction bases not matched to a gene: 6. Per the germline V gene, CDR1 is SQVTM and CDR2 is ANQGSEA. The CDR3 runs to 12 residues. The CDR3: CSVELDRAGAFF. The CDR3 region has the DNA TGCAGCGTTGAACTGGACAGGGCGGGAGCTTTCTTT.

This clone was observed once. The V call is TRBV27, the J call TRBJ2-5; TRBD1 is a possible D gene (6 bases). The CDR3 contains 13 residues. CDR1 and CDR2 (germline): MNHEY, SMNVEV (reference sequence). V lost 5 bases and J 5 bases, leaving 12 bases between the germline ends. The CDR3 coding sequence is TGTGCCAGCAGTAAACAGGGCCGGGAGACCCAGTACTTC. Residues: CASSKQGRETQYF.

This rearrangement joins TRBV5-1 to TRBJ2-3; 7 bases agree with TRBD1. V lost 0 bases, J lost 7 bases, and 11 bases stayed unmatched. Germline assignment: CDR1 SGHRS and CDR2 YFSETQ. The CDR3 runs 16 residues. CDR3 loop: CASSLVQGTTQNTQYF. DNA for the CDR3: TGCGCCAGCAGCTTGGTACAGGGGACCACACAAAATACGCAGTATTTT.

J is TRBJ2-3 and V is TRBV14; the match to TRBD1 covers 8 bases. This CDR3 is 18 amino acids long. The trim removed 4 bases at V and 3 bases at J, leaving 15 bases unmatched. Germline V gene data show CDR1 as SGHDN and CDR2 as FVKESK. The DNA of the CDR3 is TGTGCCAGCAGCCTTAGGACAGGGAGCTGGTCCAAGACAGATACGCAGTATTTT. It translates to CASSLRTGSWSKTDTQYF. Combining the CDR3 with reference TRBV14 and TRBJ2-3 gives the whole variable domain EAGVTQFPSHSVIEKGQTVTLRCDPISGHDNLYWYRRVMGKEIKFLLHFVKESKQDESGMPNNRFLAERTGGTYSTLKVQPAELEDSGVYFCASSLRTGSWSKTDTQYFGPGTRLTVL.

The chain carries TRBV2 and TRBJ1-1, with 8 bases matching TRBD1. The germline gives CDR1 SNHLY, CDR2 FYNNEI. This CDR3 is 15 amino acids long. Germline trimming cut 7 bases from V and 5 bases from J; bases unmatched to any gene: 12. The CDR3 is CASMDFRGHWTEAFF. DNA of the CDR3: TGTGCCAGCATGGATTTCAGGGGGCATTGGACTGAAGCTTTCTTT. The full variable domain, with the rest looked up from reference TRBV2 and TRBJ1-1, is EPEVTQTPSHQVTQMGQEVILRCVPISNHLYFYWYRQILGQKVEFLVSFYNNEISEKSEIFDDQFSVERPDGSNFTLKIRSTKLEDSAMYFCASMDFRGHWTEAFFGQGTRLTVV.

CDR3 loop: CASSPPGTVRYEQYF. CDR3 coding DNA: TGTGCCAGCAGTCCCCCCGGGACAGTTCGCTACGAGCAGTACTTC. The V gene is TRBV27, the J gene TRBJ2-7; 7 nucleotides line up with TRBD1. J gave up 3 bases and V 5 bases, and 10 bases lay outside the gene matches. Germline V lookup: CDR1 MNHEY, CDR2 SMNVEV (reference sequence). This CDR3 is built from 15 residues.

The rearrangement uses TRBV7-2 and TRBJ1-6; TRBD1 might be the D (6 bases). V shed 1 base and J shed 7 bases, with 17 bases lying between them. The CDR3 loop spans 17 amino acids. From germline, CDR1 is SGHTA and CDR2 FQGNSA. CDR3 sequence (DNA): TGTGCCAGCAGCTTAGGGGGTGTTGACAGGACCAATTCACCCCTCCACTTT. Its protein is CASSLGGVDRTNSPLHF.

The CDR3 DNA follows: TGTGCCAGCAGCATATACGGGACAGGGTCTGGAAACACCATATATTTT. This codes for CASSIYGTGSGNTIYF. V is TRBV5-6 and J is TRBJ1-3, with 9 bases fitting TRBD1. This CDR3 has 16 amino acids. V trimming: 4 bases; J trimming: 1 base; junction bases outside the gene matches: 6. Per germline, CDR1 SGHDT and CDR2 YYEEEE.

The gene calls are TRBV5-1 and TRBJ2-2, with 10 bases fitting TRBD2. Germline-derived CDR1 and CDR2 are SGHRS and YFSETQ. With V trimmed by 4 bases and J by 8 bases, 5 bases remained unmatched. CDR3 length equals 14 residues. CDR3 region: CASSVGLAAGELFF. The CDR3 DNA follows: TGCGCCAGCAGCGTAGGACTAGCGGCGGGGGAGCTGTTTTTT.

The rearrangement links TRBV7-2 to TRBJ2-5; 14 nucleotides align to TRBD2. Germline V gene lookup returns CDR1 SGHTA and CDR2 FQGNSA. This CDR3 comprises 17 residues. V lost 5 bases to trimming and J lost 6 bases; unmatched junction nucleotides: 11. The CDR3 reads CASSRPTSGGAVKTQYF. CDR3 DNA: TGTGCCAGCAGCCGCCCGACTAGCGGGGGGGCTGTGAAGACCCAGTACTTC.

The sample holds one count of this clone. This chain joins TRBV5-1 and TRBJ2-3; TRBD2 agrees at 8 bases. Germline CDR1 SGHRS, CDR2 YFSETQ. V shed 4 bases and J 0 bases; nucleotides not matched to a gene: 13. CDR3 length equals 18 residues. CDR3 in DNA: TGCGCCAGCAGCCCTGGTCGGAGCGGGAGCCCAAGCACAGATACGCAGTATTTT. This encodes CASSPGRSGSPSTDTQYF.

The V gene is TRBV5-4, the J gene TRBJ2-5, with D perhaps TRBD2 (5 bases). This CDR3 spans 18 amino acids. V lost 1 base and J 5 bases, leaving 24 bases between the germline ends. Looked up from germline, CDR1 is SGHNT and CDR2 is YYREEE (reference sequence). CDR3 amino acids: CASSLSSRQLPTGETQYF. In DNA, the CDR3 is TGTGCCAGCAGCTTGTCCTCTAGGCAACTACCCACGGGGGAGACCCAGTACTTC.

V usage is TRBV19 and J usage is TRBJ2-2; a possible D gene is TRBD2 (6 bases). This CDR3 is built from 16 residues. The germline CDR1 and CDR2 sequences are LNHDA and SQIVND (reference sequence). With 3 bases removed from V and 5 bases from J, the gap between germline ends came to 16 bases. The DNA for the CDR3 is TGTGCCAGTAGTATTAGGCTAGCGAGAGGGACCGGGGAGCTGTTTTTT. Amino acid sequence: CASSIRLARGTGELFF.

The chain combines TRBV7-9 with TRBJ1-2, with 9 bases aligning to TRBD1. Trimming removed 5 bases from V and 6 bases from J; junction bases left unmatched: 7. In germline, CDR1 is SEHNR, CDR2 FQNEAQ (reference sequence). The CDR3 length is 14 residues. CDR3 bases: TGTGCCAGCAGCAACCGGGACAGGGCTGATGGCTACACCTTC. This sequence encodes CASSNRDRADGYTF.

The chain couples TRBV7-2 to TRBJ1-1, with 8 bases fitting TRBD1. With 3 bases clipped from V and 3 bases from J, the junction kept 6 bases outside the gene matches. This CDR3 is built from 15 residues. Germline V gives CDR1 SGHTA, CDR2 FQGNSA. CDR3 sequence (DNA): TGTGCCAGCAGCTTCGGACAGGGTCGGCACACTGAAGCTTTCTTT. This gives the protein CASSFGQGRHTEAFF.

The V call is TRBV11-3, the J call TRBJ2-1; 8 bases are a match to TRBD1. CDR1 is SGHNT, CDR2 YENEEA, per germline. CDR3 size: 15 residues. V trimming: 4 bases; J trimming: 7 bases; junction bases outside the gene matches: 9. CDR3 in DNA: TGTGCCAGCAGCTCGACAGGGGTTATAAGTAATGAGCAGTTCTTC. Translated, it gives CASSSTGVISNEQFF.

The V call is TRBV5-4, the J call TRBJ1-1; 7 bases are a match to TRBD1. V was clipped by 3 bases and J by 3 bases; unmatched bases: 8. The CDR3 sequence is 15 residues long. CDR1 is SGHNT and CDR2 is YYREEE in the germline V gene (reference sequence). The CDR3 DNA is TGTGCCAGCAGCTACCTGACAGGGAAGGACACTGAAGCTTTCTTT. It encodes CASSYLTGKDTEAFF.

This chain connects TRBV7-8 to TRBJ2-7; 9 nucleotides line up with TRBD1. CDR1 and CDR2 (germline): SGHVS, FQNEAQ. J was trimmed by 5 bases and V by 5 bases; bases with no gene match: 10. The CDR3 totals 15 residues. CDR3 DNA: TGTGCCAGCAGCAAAGGACAGGGGATGATCCACGAGCAGTACTTC. Its translation is CASSKGQGMIHEQYF.

The sample holds one count of this clone. This chain uses TRBV10-3 with TRBJ2-3; tentative D call: TRBD1 (6 bases). The V end was cut by 6 bases, the J end by 2 bases, with 12 bases between. The CDR3 is 14 amino acids. Germline-derived CDR1 and CDR2 are ENHRY and SYGVKD. The CDR3 DNA sequence: TGTGCCATCAGCCAACAGGGTACCACAGATACGCAGTATTTT. This encodes CAISQQGTTDTQYF.

The chain joins TRBV27 to TRBJ1-1, with a possible D match to TRBD1 (5 bases). The CDR3 is 14 residues long. V gave up 6 bases and J gave up 4 bases, with 15 bases separating them. Per germline, CDR1 MNHEY and CDR2 SMNVEV (reference sequence). CDR3 residues: CASSGAGGSTEAFF. The CDR3 DNA is TGTGCCAGCAGCGGGGCAGGAGGGAGCACTGAAGCTTTCTTT.

This chain's CDR3 is CASSYAGGSSYNEQFF. In nucleotides, the CDR3 is TGTGCCAGCAGTTATGCGGGAGGGAGCTCCTACAATGAGCAGTTCTTC. V is TRBV6-5 and J is TRBJ2-1, with 9 bases matching TRBD2. Per germline, CDR1 MNHEY and CDR2 SVGAGI. V was clipped by 3 bases and J by 0 bases; unmatched bases: 3. The CDR3 consists of 16 residues.

The rearrangement uses TRBV9 and TRBJ2-5, with D perhaps TRBD2 (6 bases). Germline-derived CDR1 and CDR2 are SGDLS and YYNGEE. The V gene lost 3 bases and the J gene lost 2 bases, with 17 bases spanning the gap. This CDR3 region has 16 residues. The CDR3 nucleotides read TGTGCCAGCAGCGCCTCGTCGGGGACTGGACAAGAGACCCAGTACTTC. Protein sequence: CASSASSGTGQETQYF.

The genes are TRBV11-2 and TRBJ1-6, with 7 bases identical to TRBD1. Germline V lookup: CDR1 SGHAT, CDR2 FQNNGV. J gave up 7 bases and V 0 bases, and 6 bases lay outside the gene matches. The CDR3 totals 16 residues. CDR3 amino acids: CASSLEPGGRNSPLHF. The CDR3 DNA reads as TGTGCCAGCAGCTTAGAGCCAGGGGGGAGAAATTCACCCCTCCACTTT.

The chain uses TRBV11-3 and TRBJ2-1; 14 positions match TRBD2. Per the germline V gene, CDR1 is SGHNT and CDR2 is YENEEA. This CDR3 is 15 amino acids long. V was pared by 5 bases and J by 7 bases, with 4 bases of the junction left unmatched. The CDR3 DNA reads TGTGCCAGCAGCCCTTGGACTAGCGGGAGGAATGAGCAGTTCTTC. Amino acid sequence: CASSPWTSGRNEQFF.